Listed here are 6 T cell receptor beta chains from one sample, sequenced in a study of shared clonotypes between healthy human individuals. Repertoires were generated with immunoSEQ multiplex PCR, while TCRdb's copy carries only in-frame clones and drops some. The sample comprises over 800,000 clones, 85% to 95% of which are singletons, and under 30% rests with the top ten. CD8 cells classed as naive were CD45RO-negative and positively selected for CCR7, excluding terminally differentiated effector memory CD45RA+ cells. Material for sequencing was naive CD8+ T cells sorted from blood. All receptors come from a young man in good health.

The CDR3 DNA follows: TGTGCCAGCAGCTTAGCGGATGGGGGTTGGGAGACCCAGTACTTC. It translates to CASSLADGGWETQYF. This chain uses TRBV7-9 with TRBJ2-5; D possibly uses TRBD1 or TRBD2 (5 bases each). From germline, CDR1 is SEHNR and CDR2 FQNEAQ (reference sequence). The CDR3 runs to 15 residues. The germline V and J ends were trimmed by 0 bases and 5 bases, with 13 bases remaining between them.

This chain connects TRBV29-1 to TRBJ2-5, with a tentative D call TRBD2 (5 bases). This CDR3 region has 14 residues. The germline V gene encodes CDR1 SQVTM and CDR2 ANQGSEA. Trimming took off 7 bases at V and 7 bases at J, with 22 bases between the two ends. The CDR3 sequence is CSAEKRLAAGTQYF. The CDR3 coding sequence is TGCAGCGCCGAAAAGCGCCTAGCCGCAGGGACCCAGTACTTC.

This clone was seen repeatedly, ten times or more. The rearrangement joins TRBV27 to TRBJ1-2; D not certain. With 4 bases removed from V and 2 bases from J, the gap between germline ends came to 11 bases. This CDR3 is 14 amino acids long. Germline lookup yields CDR1 MNHEY and CDR2 SMNVEV (reference sequence). CDR3 region: CASSSRGRNYGYTF. CDR3 DNA sequence: TGTGCCAGCAGTTCGCGAGGGAGGAACTATGGCTACACCTTC.

This clone appeared once. The chain combines TRBV5-1 with TRBJ2-5; TRBD2 agrees at 11 bases. This CDR3 is built from 15 residues. Germline V gene sequence: CDR1 SGHRS, CDR2 YFSETQ. V lost 2 bases and J lost 0; bases outside the gene matches: 0. DNA for the CDR3: TGCGCCAGCAGCTTACTAGCGGGGGACCAAGAGACCCAGTACTTC. This sequence encodes CASSLLAGDQETQYF.

This clone occurred a few times. The chain combines TRBV27 with TRBJ2-1, with 7 bases matching TRBD1. This CDR3 has 15 residues. Germline CDR1 MNHEY, CDR2 SMNVEV (reference sequence). The V segment lost 6 bases and the J segment 2 bases; nucleotides outside the gene matches: 7. CDR3 sequence reads: CASRQGDGAYNEQFF. In nucleotides, the CDR3 is TGTGCCAGCAGGCAGGGGGATGGGGCCTACAATGAGCAGTTCTTC.

Note on this clone: Other DNA sequences of this sample code for an identical CDR3. J is TRBJ2-7 and V is TRBV27; D remains ambiguous. V was shortened by 0 bases and J by 3 bases, with 6 bases between the two germline ends. There are 13 residues in the CDR3. The germline V gene encodes CDR1 MNHEY and CDR2 SMNVEV (reference sequence). In DNA form, the CDR3 reads TGTGCCAGCAGTTTATCGCGCTACTACGAGCAGTACTTC. It translates to CASSLSRYYEQYF.